The rows below give T cell receptor beta chains drawn from one sample of a study of HIV-infected children after antiretroviral therapy interruption. MiXCR was run by TCRdb on the 3' RACE reads, yielding one entry per CDR3 protein. In the table there are approximately 89,000 distinct CDR3 sequences, 5.5% to 8.5% of which are singletons. The source was CD45RA+ CD4+ T cells from PBMCs, pooled from several time points, collected from a donor given antiretroviral therapy, either interrupted or continuous. Receptor source: a pool of human donors with HIV. Both conserved end residues are part of each CDR3. Fields, in order: V gene, J gene, D gene, clone size, CDR3 DNA, CDR3 protein. D genes are given only for firm matches. Clone size is given for some rows only: seen once, a few or many times, or a class if the clone is expanded.

TRBV21-1,TRBJ2-5,NA,many,TGTGCCAGCAGCAAAGGGAATGAAGAGACCCAGTACTTC,CASSKGNEETQYF
TRBV30,TRBJ1-6,NA,NA,TGTGCCTGGAGCCTACAAGGATATAATTCGCCCCTCTACTTT,CAWSLQGYNSPLYF
TRBV19,TRBJ1-5,NA,many,TGTGCCAGTAGTACCGGGACGGGACCACAGCCCCAGCATTTT,CASSTGTGPQPQHF
TRBV23-1,TRBJ2-3,TRBD1,NA,TGCGCCAGCAGCCCCGGGACAGAGGGAGCAGATACGCAGTATTTT,CASSPGTEGADTQYF
TRBV11-3,TRBJ2-1,NA,once,TGTGCCAGCAGCTTAGCCCCGGGCAGCTCCTACAATGAGCAGTTCTTC,CASSLAPGSSYNEQFF
TRBV30,TRBJ1-1,NA,many,TGTGCCTGGAGTGTACGCCAGCTGAACACTGAAGCTTTCTTT,CAWSVRQLNTEAFF
TRBV19,TRBJ2-7,NA,many,TGTGCCAGTAGTACCCCAGGCTCCTACGAGCAGTACTTC,CASSTPGSYEQYF
TRBV7-9,TRBJ1-4,TRBD1,NA,TGTGCCAGCAGCCGGGGGCAGGGGGTAAAGAGTGAAAAACTGTTTTTT,CASSRGQGVKSEKLFF
TRBV6-6,TRBJ1-3,NA,many,TGTGCCAGCAGACGAGATTCCGGGGGTTCTGGAAACACCATATATTTT,CASRRDSGGSGNTIYF
TRBV5-1,TRBJ2-3,TRBD1,NA,TGCGCCAGCAGCTTGATCGCAGGGGGTTCAGATACGCAGTATTTT,CASSLIAGGSDTQYF
TRBV2,TRBJ2-3,TRBD1,NA,TGTGCCAGCGGGGCCGGGACAGGCTGGACAGATACGCAGTATTTT,CASGAGTGWTDTQYF
TRBV7-9,TRBJ2-1,NA,many,TGTGCCAGCACCCACATTGAGCAGTTCTTC,CASTHIEQFF
TRBV20-1,TRBJ2-3,TRBD2,many,TGCAGTGCTAGTTCACTAGCGGAGCGCACAGATACGCAGTATTTT,CSASSLAERTDTQYF
TRBV2,TRBJ1-6,TRBD1,many,TGTGCCAGCAACCCTCGGGACAGGTATAATTCACCCCTCCACTTT,CASNPRDRYNSPLHF
TRBV7-2,TRBJ2-7,NA,many,TGTGCCAGCAGCGAATGGACGGACTACCCAACCTACGAGCAGTACTTC,CASSEWTDYPTYEQYF
TRBV23-1,TRBJ1-2,NA,medium-sized,TGCGCCAGCAGTCAATCCGGCCCGAAATCCTATGGCTACACCTTC,CASSQSGPKSYGYTF
TRBV7-2,TRBJ2-1,NA,many,TGTGCCAGCAGCGTACACAATGAGCAGTTCTTC,CASSVHNEQFF
TRBV7-2,TRBJ2-7,NA,many,TGTGCCAGCAGCATTCAGGGACAAACCTACGAGCAGTACTTC,CASSIQGQTYEQYF
TRBV12-3/TRBV12-4,TRBJ2-3,NA,medium-sized,TGTGCCAGCAGTTTATCCACAGATACGCAGTATTTT,CASSLSTDTQYF
TRBV10-3,TRBJ2-2,NA,many,TGTGCCATCAGTGAGTCCAGTACCGGGGAGCTGTTTTTT,CAISESSTGELFF
TRBV7-7,TRBJ2-1,TRBD2,many,TGTGCCAGCAGCCCCACTAGCGGAACCTACAATGAGCAGTTCTTC,CASSPTSGTYNEQFF
TRBV24-1,TRBJ2-5,TRBD2,many,TGTGCCACCAGTGGTTCAGCGGGGCGGACCCAAGAGACCCAGTACTTC,CATSGSAGRTQETQYF
TRBV6-5,TRBJ1-1,TRBD1,NA,TGTGCCAGCAGTTCCGACAGGGGTCTTATGTACACTGAAGCTTTCTTT,CASSSDRGLMYTEAFF
TRBV12-5,TRBJ2-7,NA,few,TGTGCTAGTGGTTTGGTACGGGGTTTTTACGAGCAGTACTTC,CASGLVRGFYEQYF
TRBV2,TRBJ1-2,NA,many,TGTGCCAGCAGCGAGGGAAGTTCTAACTATGGCTACACCTTC,CASSEGSSNYGYTF
TRBV29-1,TRBJ1-1,TRBD1,many,TGCAGCGCCGGACAGGGGCACATGAACACTGAAGCTTTCTTT,CSAGQGHMNTEAFF
TRBV6-1,TRBJ2-7,NA,many,TGTGCCAGCAGTGAAGCGCTAGGGGTGCTCCGCGAGCAGTACTTC,CASSEALGVLREQYF
TRBV29-1,TRBJ2-7,TRBD1,many,TGCAGCGTTGTACAGGGGATCGCTTACGAGCAGTACTTC,CSVVQGIAYEQYF
TRBV19,TRBJ1-2,NA,many,TGTGCCAGTACCCCCGGACAGCGTATCTATGGCTACACCTTC,CASTPGQRIYGYTF
TRBV24-1,TRBJ1-2,TRBD1,many,TGTGCCACCAGTGAGCCTGGACAGGGGAACTATGGCTACACCTTC,CATSEPGQGNYGYTF
TRBV13,TRBJ1-1,NA,few,TGTGCCAGCAGCGGAACAGGGTCGGAAGCTTTCTTT,CASSGTGSEAFF
TRBV6-2/TRBV6-3,TRBJ2-3,NA,few,TGTGCCAGCAGGTGGGGCACAGATACGCAGTATTTT,CASRWGTDTQYF
TRBV6-1,TRBJ2-3,NA,many,TGTGCCAGCAGTGAAACGGGGGGCGGGACAGATACGCAGTATTTT,CASSETGGGTDTQYF
TRBV4-1,TRBJ1-2,NA,once,TGCGCCAGCAGCCAACCCGGGTTCAATGGCTACACCTTC,CASSQPGFNGYTF
TRBV18,TRBJ2-2,NA,few,TGTGCCAGCTCACCACCGGGGCGGAACACCGGGGAGCTGTTTTTT,CASSPPGRNTGELFF
TRBV15,TRBJ2-5,NA,many,TGTGCCACCAGCAGAACTACTCAAGAGACCCAGTACTTC,CATSRTTQETQYF
TRBV6-5,TRBJ2-7,NA,many,TGTGCCAGCAGATTGACAGAGCTCTCCTACGAGCAGTACTTC,CASRLTELSYEQYF
TRBV4-1,TRBJ2-3,NA,many,TGCGCCAGCAGCCAGTGGTCCGAGGCAGATACGCAGTATTTT,CASSQWSEADTQYF
TRBV5-4,TRBJ2-7,NA,few,TGTGCCAGCAGCTTGATGGGTGGCGGGTCCTACGAGCAGTACTTC,CASSLMGGGSYEQYF
TRBV2,TRBJ2-1,TRBD2,many,TGTGCCAGCAGCGGCCGGGAGGAAGAGCAGTTCTTC,CASSGREEEQFF
TRBV5-1,TRBJ2-1,TRBD1,many,TGCGCCAGCAGCTTTTCCACGGGACAGAACAATGAGCAGTTCTTC,CASSFSTGQNNEQFF
TRBV19,TRBJ1-5,NA,few,TGTGCCAGTAAGCGGGGGCTCAATCAGCCCCAGCATTTT,CASKRGLNQPQHF
TRBV19,TRBJ2-7,NA,many,TGTGCCAGTAGTATACGAGGGTGGGGCTACGAGCAGTACTTC,CASSIRGWGYEQYF
TRBV20-1,TRBJ2-1,NA,many,TGCAGTGTGGACAGAGGGGGTGAGCAGTTCTTC,CSVDRGGEQFF
TRBV20-1,TRBJ2-5,NA,many,TGCAGTGCTAGAGTCATCGGCAGGCAAGAGACCCAGTACTTC,CSARVIGRQETQYF
TRBV5-6,TRBJ2-1,TRBD2,few,TGTGCCAGCAGCTTGCTAGCGGGCAATGAGCAGTTCTTC,CASSLLAGNEQFF
TRBV7-8,TRBJ2-5,TRBD1,many,TGTGCCAGCAGCTTAGGTCAGAGACAGGGGGCGAGTGAGACCCAGTACTTC,CASSLGQRQGASETQYF
TRBV7-9,TRBJ1-1,NA,many,TGTGCCAGCAGCCTACAGGGAGGGAGCACTGAAGCTTTCTTT,CASSLQGGSTEAFF
TRBV4-1,TRBJ1-5,NA,NA,TGCGCCAGCAGCCAAGATGAAGCAACAGGGCCCCAGCATTTT,CASSQDEATGPQHF
TRBV25-1,TRBJ2-7,TRBD1,NA,TGTGCCAGCAGTGGGGGACAGGGAGCCTACGAGCAGTACTTC,CASSGGQGAYEQYF
TRBV4-1,TRBJ1-4,NA,few,TGCGCCAGCAGCCAAGGCCCCATAGGCGCAACTAATGAAAAACTGTTTTTT,CASSQGPIGATNEKLFF
TRBV2,TRBJ1-1,NA,many,TGTGCCTCCCGGGGGGAGGTGGACACTGAAGCTTTCTTT,CASRGEVDTEAFF
TRBV21-1,TRBJ2-7,NA,many,TGTGCCAGCAGCAAATGCCGGCCCCCAGCCGACGAGCAGTACTTC,CASSKCRPPADEQYF
TRBV19,TRBJ1-1,NA,few,TGTGCCAGTACCCTTAGGGGGTTTAGACGCACTGAAGCTTTCTTT,CASTLRGFRRTEAFF
TRBV23-1,TRBJ2-1,TRBD1,medium-sized,TGCGCCAGCAGTATACCCGGGACAGGGCCCTACAATGAGCAGTTCTTC,CASSIPGTGPYNEQFF
TRBV6-1,TRBJ2-7,TRBD2,many,TGTGCCAGCTCGAGGACTAGCGGGTCCTACGAGCAGTACTTC,CASSRTSGSYEQYF
TRBV7-8,TRBJ2-7,TRBD1,many,TGTGCCAGCAGCAGACAGGGTCGGGGCTACGAGCAGTACTTC,CASSRQGRGYEQYF
TRBV6-5,TRBJ2-1,NA,many,TGTGCCTCCCGGCGCGGGACCAACAATGAGCAGTTCTTC,CASRRGTNNEQFF